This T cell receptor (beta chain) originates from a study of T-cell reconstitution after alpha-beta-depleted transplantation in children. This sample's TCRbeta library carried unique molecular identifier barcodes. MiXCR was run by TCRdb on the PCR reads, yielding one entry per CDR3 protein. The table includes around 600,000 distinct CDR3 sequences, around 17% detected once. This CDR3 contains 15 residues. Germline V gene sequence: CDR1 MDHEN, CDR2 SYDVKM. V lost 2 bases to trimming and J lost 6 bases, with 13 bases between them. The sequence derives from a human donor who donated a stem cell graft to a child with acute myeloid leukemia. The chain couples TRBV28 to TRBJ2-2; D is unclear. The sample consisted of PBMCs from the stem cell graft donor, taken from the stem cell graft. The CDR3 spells CASSLRRWISGELFF. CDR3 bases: TGTGCCAGCAGTTTAAGGCGTTGGATTTCCGGGGAGCTGTTTTTT.